These T cell receptor beta chains were read from a single sample in a study of blood T cell repertoires in COVID-19. Method: immunoSEQ multiplex PCR; TCRdb's copy keeps in-frame clones and lacks some. Altogether approximately 250,000 clones are present, approximately 86% being singletons, with the ten largest covering 5.5%. Sequencing input: peripheral blood. These TCRs come from a human donor in a cohort sampled during active COVID-19. CDR3s include the opening cysteine and the closing phenylalanine or tryptophan. D genes are given only for firm matches. Some rows have no size entry. The others give once, few or many, or a class for an expanded clone.

D gene,J gene,clone size,V gene,CDR3 protein,CDR3 DNA
TRBD2,TRBJ2-7,once,TRBV27,CASSSAGNPYEQYF,TGTGCCAGCAGTTCAGCGGGAAACCCCTACGAGCAGTACTTC
TRBD2,TRBJ2-7,NA,TRBV3-1/TRBV3-2,CASSYRLAGDHEQYF,TGTGCCAGCAGCTACAGACTAGCGGGAGACCACGAGCAGTACTTC
TRBD1,TRBJ1-4,NA,TRBV6-6,CASSYGGTGYGEKLFF,TGTGCCAGCAGTTATGGGGGGACAGGGTACGGCGAAAAACTGTTTTTT
TRBD1,TRBJ2-5,few,TRBV24-1,CATSESTGGAETQYF,TGTGCCACCAGTGAAAGTACAGGGGGCGCAGAGACCCAGTACTTC
TRBD2,TRBJ2-1,NA,TRBV5-1,CASSLAVGSGMGEQFF,TGCGCCAGCAGCTTGGCCGTTGGTAGCGGGATGGGGGAGCAGTTCTTC
TRBD2,TRBJ2-1,NA,TRBV28,CASKTGLVYNEQFF,TGTGCCAGCAAAACGGGACTAGTCTACAATGAGCAGTTCTTC
TRBD1,TRBJ1-1,NA,TRBV12-3/TRBV12-4,CASSPTTGRNAFF,TGTGCCAGCAGTCCTACGACAGGGCGGAATGCTTTCTTT
NA,TRBJ1-6,NA,TRBV11-2,CASSPDSNSPLHF,TGTGCCAGCAGCCCAGACAGTAATTCACCCCTCCACTTT
TRBD1,TRBJ1-2,few,TRBV5-1,CASSLQGKDYTF,TGCGCCAGCAGCTTACAGGGGAAGGACTACACCTTC
TRBD1,TRBJ2-5,NA,TRBV7-2,CASSYGQGQETQYF,TGTGCCAGCAGCTACGGACAGGGTCAAGAGACCCAGTACTTC
NA,TRBJ1-5,NA,TRBV21-1,CASSKGLGAGNQPQHF,TGTGCCAGCAGCAAAGGACTGGGGGCCGGCAATCAGCCCCAGCATTTT
NA,TRBJ1-5,once,TRBV10-3,CAISETRDSNQPQHF,TGTGCCATCAGTGAGACCAGGGATAGCAATCAGCCCCAGCATTTT
TRBD2,TRBJ2-5,NA,TRBV5-4,CASSLPSGGADETQYF,TGTGCCAGCAGCTTACCTAGCGGGGGGGCTGATGAGACCCAGTACTTC
NA,TRBJ1-4,NA,TRBV7-9,CASTTHPTSPNEKLFF,TGTGCCAGCACCACCCACCCTACGAGCCCTAATGAAAAACTGTTTTTT
NA,TRBJ1-1,NA,TRBV6-5,CASSPTGYTEAFF,TGTGCCAGCAGTCCTACAGGGTACACTGAAGCTTTCTTT
NA,TRBJ2-3,NA,TRBV10-2,CASSRTSTDTQYF,TGCGCCAGCAGCCGGACATCGACAGATACGCAGTATTTT
NA,TRBJ2-7,NA,TRBV4-1,CASSHRSGSYEQYF,TGCGCCAGCAGCCACCGAAGCGGCTCCTACGAGCAGTACTTC
NA,TRBJ2-5,few,TRBV11-2,CASSGGTVPQETQYF,TGTGCCAGCAGCGGAGGGACAGTCCCTCAAGAGACCCAGTACTTC
NA,TRBJ1-4,NA,TRBV11-2,CASSLAGLSNEKLFF,TGTGCCAGCAGCTTAGCGGGGTTATCTAATGAAAAACTGTTTTTT
NA,TRBJ1-2,NA,TRBV6-6,CASSYSRDASNYGYTF,TGTGCCAGCAGTTACTCGAGGGATGCCTCTAACTATGGCTACACCTTC
TRBD2,TRBJ2-3,NA,TRBV19,CASSIGSGSYTDTQYF,TGTGCCAGTAGTATAGGTAGCGGGTCCTACACAGATACGCAGTATTTT
NA,TRBJ2-1,NA,TRBV21-1,CASSNVLGGGFHEQFF,TGTGCCAGCAGCAATGTCTTAGGGGGGGGTTTCCATGAGCAGTTCTTC
TRBD1,TRBJ1-2,NA,TRBV19,CASSPGGREHGYTF,TGTGCCAGTAGCCCAGGGGGCCGGGAGCATGGCTACACCTTC